The 17 T cell receptor beta chains below come from one sample, sequenced in a study of blood T cells in healthy people across ages. Primed by a sample-barcoded 5' primer and a J-beta primer mix, a second PCR proceeded for about 7 to 11 cycles. Using its own MiXCR run on the 5' RACE reads, TCRdb lists one record per CDR3 protein. The top ten clones hold around 13% of a sample with about 1.1 million distinct CDR3 sequences, approximately 38% of them seen once. Sample: blood. Receptors originate from a man between 18 and 35 years old in good health.

This clonotype was recorded a few times. The genes are TRBV12-3 or TRBV12-4 and TRBJ2-3; tentatively, D is TRBD2 (5 bases). Trimming took 4 bases from V and 2 from J, leaving 19 bases between them. CDR3 length: 17 amino acids. The CDR3 here is CASSSSLAGPYTDTQYF. The DNA for the CDR3 is TGTGCCAGCAGTTCCAGTCTAGCCGGCCCATACACAGATACGCAGTATTTT.

This clonotype has more than one count but fewer than ten. V is TRBV12-3 or TRBV12-4 and J is TRBJ1-5; 9 bases map to TRBD1. The CDR3 consists of 13 residues. The V and J ends lost 7 bases and 12 bases, in that order; junction bases with no gene match: 10. The CDR3 nucleotides read TGTGCCAGCAACAAAGACTGGGACAGGGTCCAGCATTTT. This codes for CASNKDWDRVQHF.

The CDR3 DNA reads TGCGCCAGCAGCCAAGATTCGGCAGGGGCTAATGAAAAACTGTTTTTT. It specifies CASSQDSAGANEKLFF. V and J are TRBV4-3 and TRBJ1-4; maybe TRBD1 (6 bases). From germline, CDR1 is LGHNA and CDR2 YSLEER. The V and J ends lost 0 bases and 3 bases respectively, with 11 bases between them. This CDR3 has 16 residues.

The sample holds a few counts of this clonotype. The chain combines TRBV9 with TRBJ2-1; 10 positions agree with TRBD2. The end of the DNA fits TRBJ2-7 better, so the J call may be wrong. This CDR3 region has 18 residues. Germline V gene sequence: CDR1 SGDLS, CDR2 YYNGEE. The CDR3 DNA is TGTGCCAGCAGCGTAGGCGGTAGCGGGGGGAGCTCCTACAATGAGCAGTACTTC. The encoded protein is CASSVGGSGGSSYNEQYF.

This sequence joins TRBV4-1 and TRBJ2-7, with a tentative D call TRBD2 (5 bases). Germline lookup yields CDR1 MGHRA and CDR2 YSYEKL. The CDR3 contains 15 residues. The V end was cut by 0 bases, the J end by 2 bases, with 11 bases between. CDR3 nucleotides: TGCGCCAGCAGCCAAGAGAGGGATGAAGCCTACGAGCAGTACTTC. It encodes CASSQERDEAYEQYF.

CDR3 nucleotide sequence: TGTGCCAGCAGCCCTAGCCCTGCAGGGGGAGACCGCTATGGCTACACCTTC. Amino acid sequence: CASSPSPAGGDRYGYTF. V is TRBV7-8 and J is TRBJ1-2, with 7 bases fitting TRBD1. J lost 4 bases, V lost 5 bases, and 16 bases had no gene match. Germline CDR1 is SGHVS and CDR2 is FQNEAQ. This CDR3 region has 17 residues. The full variable domain, with the rest looked up from reference TRBV7-8 and TRBJ1-2, is GAGVSQSPRYKVAKRGQDVALRCDPISGHVSLFWYQQALGQGPEFLTYFQNEAQLDKSGLPSDRFFAERPEGSVSTLKIQRTQQEDSAVYLCASSPSPAGGDRYGYTFGSGTRLTVV.

The CDR3 reads CASSQIGLTGELFF. The CDR3 nucleotides read TGCGCCAGCAGCCAAATCGGCCTCACCGGGGAGCTGTTTTTT. V gene TRBV4-1 combines with J gene TRBJ2-2; D gene unclear. With 2 bases removed from V and 4 bases from J, the gap between germline ends came to 8 bases. The CDR3 is 14 residues long. Per the germline V gene, CDR1 is MGHRA and CDR2 is YSYEKL.

The table lists this clonotype with a few counts. The chain is built from TRBV6-2 or TRBV6-3 and TRBJ1-5; 9 bases line up with TRBD1. There are 17 residues in the CDR3. The J segment lost 1 base and the V segment lost 2 bases, leaving 6 bases of the junction unmatched. The V gene's germline CDR1 is MNHEY and CDR2 SVGEGT. CDR3 DNA sequence: TGTGCCAGCAGTTACGAACAGGGGGCGCGAAGCAATCAGCCCCAGCATTTT. Translated, it gives CASSYEQGARSNQPQHF.

The DNA of the CDR3 is TGCAGCGTTCTGTTAGCCAAAAACATTCAGTACTTC. It codes for CSVLLAKNIQYF. The chain couples TRBV29-1 to TRBJ2-4; D is ambiguous. The CDR3 extends over 12 amino acids. V was shortened by 5 bases and J by 0 bases, with 5 bases between the two germline ends. Germline V gives CDR1 SQVTM, CDR2 ANQGSEA.

This clonotype was counted at least ten times. V usage is TRBV4-2 and J usage is TRBJ1-5; D uncertain. V lost 1 base and J lost 6, with 7 bases in between. Germline loops: CDR1 LGHNA, CDR2 YNFKEQ. The CDR3 sequence is 13 residues long. The CDR3 DNA follows: TGTGCCAGCAGCCAAGCGGGGAGTCAGCCCCAGCATTTT. Its translation is CASSQAGSQPQHF.

This clonotype has just a few counts. Here the CDR3 DNA reads TGCAGTGCTTCCTCCCCGGGGGCCGACACAGATACGCAGTATTTT. This encodes CSASSPGADTDTQYF. V is TRBV20-1 and J is TRBJ2-3; TRBD1 or TRBD2 may be the D gene (6 bases each). V lost 5 bases, J lost 2 bases, and 17 bases lay in between. Germline CDR1 DFQATT, CDR2 SNEGSKA (reference sequence). The CDR3 is made up of 15 amino acids.

This clonotype has at least ten counts. The V and J genes are TRBV7-2 and TRBJ2-4, with a weak D call TRBD1 (5 bases). CDR3 length: 15 residues. Trimming took 5 bases from V and 0 from J, leaving 11 bases between them. Looked up from germline, CDR1 is SGHTA and CDR2 is FQGNSA. In DNA, the CDR3 is TGTGCCAGCAGCCCAGACAGACTAGCCAAAAACATTCAGTACTTC. Its protein product is CASSPDRLAKNIQYF.

Remarks on this clonotype: A read error may produce the germline difference seen at one junction end. The chain has TRBV12-3 or TRBV12-4 and TRBJ2-1; maybe TRBD1 (7 bases). The length of the CDR3 is 15 residues. CDR3 residues: CASSFRKTGRFERFF. As DNA, the CDR3 is TGTGCCAGCAGTTTTCGGAAGACAGGGAGGTTTGAGCGGTTCTTC.

The rearrangement joins TRBV29-1 to TRBJ2-3; TRBD2 matches at 16 bases. This CDR3 spans 19 amino acids. CDR1 is SQVTM and CDR2 is ANQGSEA in the germline V gene. Trimming took 3 bases from V and 0 from J; bases not matched to a gene: 9. Here the CDR3 DNA reads TGCAGCGTTGACCCGGGACTAGCGGGGGGGAACCCGAGCACAGATACGCAGTATTTT. It codes for CSVDPGLAGGNPSTDTQYF.

This clonotype was seen repeatedly, ten times or more. The rearrangement joins TRBV7-2 to TRBJ2-5, with D perhaps matching TRBD2 (5 bases). From germline, CDR1 is SGHTA and CDR2 FQGNSA. CDR3 length equals 13 residues. Trimming took off 4 bases at V and 4 bases at J, with 10 bases between the two ends. CDR3 residues: CASSSDEGETQYF. CDR3 nucleotides: TGTGCCAGCAGCTCCGATGAGGGAGAGACCCAGTACTTC.

This clonotype came up a few times. The V and J genes are TRBV6-5 and TRBJ2-1, with D possibly called TRBD1 or TRBD2 (5 bases each). The V end lost 6 bases, the J end lost 10 bases, and 13 bases lay between the germline ends. The CDR3 is made up of 12 amino acids. Germline CDR1 MNHEY, CDR2 SVGAGI. CDR3 nucleotide sequence: TGTGCCAGCAGCTCCACGGGACGCGAGCAGTTCTTC. Amino acids: CASSSTGREQFF.

This clonotype was detected once. The chain carries TRBV20-1 and TRBJ1-2; D is unresolved. Trimming took off 1 base at V and 1 base at J, with 7 bases between the two ends. The CDR3 spans 13 residues. The V gene's germline CDR1 is DFQATT and CDR2 SNEGSKA (reference sequence). The CDR3 sequence is CSARGRVNYGYTF. CDR3 DNA sequence: TGCAGTGCTAGAGGGCGGGTTAACTATGGCTACACCTTC.